The 13 T cell receptor beta chains listed next were all sequenced from one sample in a study of beta chain features in type 1 diabetes. General observations from the study: When Type 1 diabetes patients were examined, their TCRB CDR3s proved moderately but significantly shorter in all four CD4+ subsets.

The antigens these receptors bind are not known. The investigators reverse transcribed all of the isolated RNA, so they sequenced expressed TCRB transcripts. TCRdb's copy holds only in-frame clones and misses some; the assay was immunoSEQ multiplex PCR. The sample gives over 200,000 clones, around 9.9% of which show up once; 0.017% is in the top ten. Sequences were obtained from naive CD4+ T cells from blood. These receptors all come from a man younger than 45 with type 1 diabetes.

The gene calls are TRBV7-9 and TRBJ2-3; 7 bases line up with TRBD2. J was trimmed by 2 bases and V by 2 bases; bases with no gene match: 4. CDR1 SEHNR and CDR2 FQNEAQ come from the germline V gene (reference sequence). This CDR3 comprises 15 residues. DNA of the CDR3: TGTGCCAGCAGCTTATTCCGGGACTACACAGATACGCAGTATTTT. Translating it yields CASSLFRDYTDTQYF.

This rearrangement joins TRBV7-2 to TRBJ1-1, with D unclear. V was shortened by 1 base and J by 0 bases, with 9 bases between the two germline ends. In germline, CDR1 is SGHTA, CDR2 FQGNSA. The CDR3 totals 15 residues. The CDR3 protein is CASSLVPRLNTEAFF. The DNA for the CDR3 is TGTGCCAGCAGCTTAGTCCCGAGATTGAACACTGAAGCTTTCTTT.

The chain couples TRBV4-1 to TRBJ1-1; TRBD1 matches 9 bases. V shed 1 base and J 0 bases; nucleotides not matched to a gene: 6. The CDR3 runs to 17 residues. Per the germline V gene, CDR1 is MGHRA and CDR2 is YSYEKL. The CDR3 region has the DNA TGCGCCAGCAGCCAAGTATTGACAGGGGGACTGAACACTGAAGCTTTCTTT. This translates into CASSQVLTGGLNTEAFF.

This clone was seen a handful of times. The rearrangement joins TRBV4-1 to TRBJ1-2, with D hard to call. This CDR3 has 15 amino acids. Germline V gene sequence: CDR1 MGHRA, CDR2 YSYEKL. Trimming shortened V by 3 bases and J by 4 bases, and 15 bases separated the two germline ends. In DNA, the CDR3 is TGCGCCAGCAGCCACCAAGACTCATGGAGCTATGGCTACACCTTC. Protein sequence: CASSHQDSWSYGYTF.

This clone turned up a few times. The V call is TRBV29-1, the J call TRBJ2-1; D perhaps matches TRBD1 (5 bases). The germline V and J ends were trimmed by 3 bases and 0 bases, with 6 bases remaining between them. CDR1 SQVTM and CDR2 ANQGSEA come from the germline V gene. The CDR3 spans 13 residues. DNA for the CDR3: TGCAGCGTTGATACAGGCTCCTACAATGAGCAGTTCTTC. It yields the protein CSVDTGSYNEQFF.

This clone was seen a handful of times. The rearrangement links TRBV11-2 to TRBJ2-7; 7 positions match TRBD1. The CDR3 runs 14 residues. The V gene end was trimmed by 5 bases and the J gene end by 2 bases; junction bases not matched to a gene: 6. Germline V gives CDR1 SGHAT, CDR2 FQNNGV. The CDR3 protein is CASSPTGTAYEQYF. CDR3 sequence (DNA): TGTGCCAGCAGCCCAACCGGGACAGCCTACGAGCAGTACTTC.

The chain recombines TRBV29-1 with TRBJ1-1; D unclear. The CDR3 is 13 residues long. Trimming took 3 bases from V and 0 from J, leaving 8 bases between them. Germline V gives CDR1 SQVTM, CDR2 ANQGSEA. The CDR3 here is CSVEEYVNTEAFF. In DNA, the CDR3 is TGCAGCGTTGAGGAGTACGTGAACACTGAAGCTTTCTTT.

The chain carries TRBV6-1 and TRBJ2-1; D is undetermined. The germline V and J ends were trimmed by 1 base and 4 bases, with 11 bases remaining between them. Germline lookup yields CDR1 MNHNS and CDR2 SASEGT. This CDR3 comprises 15 residues. In DNA, the CDR3 is TGTGCCAGCAGTGAAGACCCCTCTAGATACAATGAGCAGTTCTTC. This codes for CASSEDPSRYNEQFF.

The chain links TRBV5-4 to TRBJ2-5; possibly TRBD1 for D (5 bases). Germline CDR1 reads SGHNT; CDR2 reads YYREEE (reference sequence). The length of the CDR3 is 12 residues. With 4 bases removed from V and 7 bases from J, the gap between germline ends came to 11 bases. This chain's CDR3 is CASSPPQGTQYF. The CDR3 nucleotides are TGTGCCAGCAGCCCCCCCCAGGGGACCCAGTACTTC.

This chain uses TRBV11-3 with TRBJ2-7; D possibly corresponds to TRBD1 (6 bases). The V end lost 3 bases, the J end lost 5 bases, and 17 bases lay between the germline ends. The length of the CDR3 is 15 residues. Germline CDR1 SGHNT, CDR2 YENEEA. For the CDR3, the DNA is TGTGCCAGCAGCTTTGACAGGCTCCCTTTTAACGAGCAGTACTTC. It specifies CASSFDRLPFNEQYF.

This clone was detected a few times. The same CDR3 arises from other DNA sequences in this sample as well. V usage is TRBV5-1 and J usage is TRBJ2-7; 11 bases agree with TRBD2. The trim removed 1 base at V and 3 bases at J, leaving 0 bases unmatched. The V gene's germline CDR1 is SGHRS and CDR2 YFSETQ. The CDR3 totals 14 residues. The CDR3 region is CASSLTSGGYEQYF. The CDR3 DNA is TGCGCCAGCAGCTTGACTAGCGGGGGCTACGAGCAGTACTTC.

The rearrangement uses TRBV7-3 and TRBJ2-2, with 8 bases fitting TRBD1. V shed 5 bases and J 2 bases; nucleotides not matched to a gene: 4. This CDR3 contains 15 residues. The germline V gene encodes CDR1 SGHTA and CDR2 FQGTGA. CDR3 protein: CASSPGQGNTGELFF. For the CDR3, the DNA is TGTGCCAGCAGCCCCGGACAGGGAAACACCGGGGAGCTGTTTTTT.

In nucleotides, the CDR3 is TGTGCCAGCCGAGGGGACATCATAAGTGAAGCTTTCTTT. Translation gives CASRGDIISEAFF. The chain carries TRBV27 and TRBJ1-1; TRBD1 might be the D (6 bases). The CDR3 is 13 amino acids. Per germline, CDR1 MNHEY and CDR2 SMNVEV (reference sequence). The germline V and J ends were trimmed by 8 bases and 7 bases, with 17 bases remaining between them.